The clone carrying this T cell receptor beta chain was seen a handful of times. Antigen unknown. The read comes to an end 3 residues before the CDR3 does, leaving the germline J gene to fill in the end. Produced via immunoSEQ multiplex PCR; TCRdb's table is partial and in-frame only. Recorded here are 35,000 to 50,000 clones, none singletons. Donors gave about 5 to 8 ml heparinized peripheral whole blood. This sample was taken from a study of T cell clonality in common variable immunodeficiency. Germline V lookup: CDR1 GTSNPN, CDR2 SVGIG (reference sequence). The CDR3 is made up of 14 amino acids. Study results and limitations: CVID subjects showed higher TCRbeta clonality than healthy controls.

V usage is TRBV30 and J usage is TRBJ1-2; 8 bases align to TRBD1. The sample was peripheral blood mononuclear cells. This clonotype originated in a person aged 18 to 75 in good health. CDR3 DNA, as far as it was read: TGTGCCTGGAGAGGCAGGGGGCAGTACAATGAC. Its translation is CAWRGRGQYND. From start to end, the CDR3 is CAWRGRGQYNDYTF.